These T cell receptor beta chains were read from a single sample in a study of blood T cells in healthy people across ages. MiXCR, applied by TCRdb to the 5' RACE reads, yields one record per CDR3 protein. The repertoire has roughly 1.4 million distinct CDR3 sequences, roughly 64% of them found once; the top ten carry over 6.5%. The material sequenced was blood. These receptors all stem from a young man in good health. Both conserved end residues are part of each CDR3. A D gene is named only where the DNA matches it firmly. The listing skips clone size in some rows; elsewhere it reads once, few, many or a size class.

abundance: once
j_gene: TRBJ2-4
v_gene: TRBV5-8
d_gene: TRBD1
CDR3nt: TGTGCCAGCAGCCACCGGACAGGGGGGGCGGTGGTCATTCAGTACTTC
CDR3aa: CASSHRTGGAVVIQYF

abundance: .
j_gene: TRBJ2-1
v_gene: TRBV27
d_gene: TRBD1
CDR3nt: TGCGCCAGCAGCTTGTACAGGGGCTCCTACAATGAGCAGTTCTTC
CDR3aa: CASSLYRGSYNEQFF

abundance: .
j_gene: TRBJ2-3
v_gene: TRBV29-1
d_gene: TRBD2
CDR3nt: TGCAGCGTTGTCGGGAGGGTATCCACAGATACGCAGTATTTT
CDR3aa: CSVVGRVSTDTQYF

abundance: .
j_gene: TRBJ2-6
v_gene: TRBV18
d_gene: .
CDR3nt: TGTGCCAGCTCACCACTTACAGGCAACTCTGGGGCCAACGTCCTGACTTTC
CDR3aa: CASSPLTGNSGANVLTF

abundance: few
j_gene: TRBJ2-1
v_gene: TRBV6-1
d_gene: .
CDR3nt: TGTGCCAGCACCGCGGACGGTTACAATGAGCAGTTCTTC
CDR3aa: CASTADGYNEQFF

abundance: .
j_gene: TRBJ2-3
v_gene: TRBV28
d_gene: .
CDR3nt: TGTGCCAGCAGTAAAACAGGGCAGCGCTCAGATACGCAGTATTTT
CDR3aa: CASSKTGQRSDTQYF

abundance: .
j_gene: TRBJ2-5
v_gene: TRBV29-1
d_gene: TRBD1
CDR3nt: TGCAGCGTTCGGGGACAGAACAATGAGCAGTACTTC
CDR3aa: CSVRGQNNEQYF

abundance: .
j_gene: TRBJ2-5
v_gene: TRBV3-1
d_gene: .
CDR3nt: TGTGCCAGCAGCCAGCGGCAACAAGAGACCCAGTACTTC
CDR3aa: CASSQRQQETQYF

abundance: few
j_gene: TRBJ2-6
v_gene: TRBV15
d_gene: .
CDR3nt: TGTGCCACCAGCAGAGATACGAACTCTGGGGCCAACGTCCTGACTTTC
CDR3aa: CATSRDTNSGANVLTF

abundance: .
j_gene: TRBJ2-5
v_gene: TRBV4-1
d_gene: .
CDR3nt: TGCGCCAGCAGCCAAGATGTGAGGGGAGAGGCCCAGTACTTC
CDR3aa: CASSQDVRGEAQYF

abundance: .
j_gene: TRBJ1-2
v_gene: TRBV20-1
d_gene: .
CDR3nt: TGCAGTGCTAGAGAATCTATAGGGGCCACTAACTATGGCTACACCTTC
CDR3aa: CSARESIGATNYGYTF

abundance: .
j_gene: TRBJ2-5
v_gene: TRBV12-3/TRBV12-4
d_gene: TRBD2
CDR3nt: TGTGCCAGCAGTCCCGGGACTAGCGGGGGGGCAGCAGAGACCCAGTACTTC
CDR3aa: CASSPGTSGGAAETQYF

abundance: .
j_gene: TRBJ1-1
v_gene: TRBV4-2
d_gene: TRBD1
CDR3nt: TGTGCCAGCAGCCCGACTCGACAGGGAACCAACACTGAAGCTTTCTTT
CDR3aa: CASSPTRQGTNTEAFF

abundance: .
j_gene: TRBJ2-2
v_gene: TRBV18
d_gene: TRBD2
CDR3nt: TGTGCCAGCTCACGGGAGGGATTGAAAACCGGGGAGCTGTTTTTT
CDR3aa: CASSREGLKTGELFF

abundance: once
j_gene: TRBJ2-5
v_gene: TRBV4-1
d_gene: TRBD1
CDR3nt: TGCGCCAGCAGCCAAATACCGGGACAGGGGAGGAGGGAGACCCAGTACTTC
CDR3aa: CASSQIPGQGRRETQYF

abundance: .
j_gene: TRBJ2-5
v_gene: TRBV25-1
d_gene: TRBD2
CDR3nt: TGTGCCAGCAGAGGGCTAGCGGGGGAACAAGAGACCCAGTACTTC
CDR3aa: CASRGLAGEQETQYF

abundance: few
j_gene: TRBJ2-1
v_gene: TRBV4-3
d_gene: .
CDR3nt: TGCGCCAGCAGCCATACCGGGGAGGGGGGAGGTCTGTTCTTC
CDR3aa: CASSHTGEGGGLFF

abundance: few
j_gene: TRBJ1-4
v_gene: TRBV20-1
d_gene: .
CDR3nt: TGCAGTGCTAACGAAGGGGGATGGGGTGAAAAACTGTTTTTT
CDR3aa: CSANEGGWGEKLFF

abundance: .
j_gene: TRBJ2-1
v_gene: TRBV5-1
d_gene: TRBD2
CDR3nt: TGCGCCAGCAGCACCCCGGGACTAGGGGACAATGAGCAGTTCTTC
CDR3aa: CASSTPGLGDNEQFF

abundance: .
j_gene: TRBJ2-3
v_gene: TRBV12-3/TRBV12-4
d_gene: .
CDR3nt: TGTGCCAGCACCCCCGGGACCTCCACAGATACGCAGTATTTT
CDR3aa: CASTPGTSTDTQYF

abundance: .
j_gene: TRBJ2-7
v_gene: TRBV2
d_gene: .
CDR3nt: TGTGCCAGCCGTAGGGGGGGCATATACGAGCAGTACTTC
CDR3aa: CASRRGGIYEQYF

abundance: .
j_gene: TRBJ2-5
v_gene: TRBV12-3/TRBV12-4
d_gene: .
CDR3nt: TGTGCCAGCAGTTTAATTGGAGCGTCGTTGGAGACCCAGTACTTC
CDR3aa: CASSLIGASLETQYF

abundance: few
j_gene: TRBJ2-3
v_gene: TRBV11-1
d_gene: TRBD2
CDR3nt: TGTGCCAGCAGCTTAGAAGCATGGACTAGCGGGGGACCATATACGCAGTATTTT
CDR3aa: CASSLEAWTSGGPYTQYF

abundance: .
j_gene: TRBJ2-2
v_gene: TRBV7-2
d_gene: TRBD2
CDR3nt: TGTGCCAGCAGATCGGGACTAGCGATAACCGGGGAGCTGTTTTTT
CDR3aa: CASRSGLAITGELFF

abundance: .
j_gene: TRBJ2-3
v_gene: TRBV5-4
d_gene: .
CDR3nt: TGTGCCAGCAGCTTGGGGACAGAACCAGATACGCAGTATTTT
CDR3aa: CASSLGTEPDTQYF

abundance: .
j_gene: TRBJ1-1
v_gene: TRBV7-9
d_gene: .
CDR3nt: TGTGCCAGCAGCTTGTTAGGGCGGAACACTGAAGCTTTCTTT
CDR3aa: CASSLLGRNTEAFF

abundance: once
j_gene: TRBJ2-7
v_gene: TRBV2
d_gene: .
CDR3nt: TGTGCCAGCAGTGGGTCCGTGATTACTTCCTACGAGCAGTACTTC
CDR3aa: CASSGSVITSYEQYF

abundance: .
j_gene: TRBJ2-5
v_gene: TRBV3-1
d_gene: .
CDR3nt: TGTGCCAGCAGCCGAAACAGGATGGGGACCCAGTACTTC
CDR3aa: CASSRNRMGTQYF

abundance: .
j_gene: TRBJ2-5
v_gene: TRBV25-1
d_gene: TRBD1
CDR3nt: TGTGCCAGCAGCTTCGGGGGACAGGCACTAGAGACCCAGTACTTC
CDR3aa: CASSFGGQALETQYF

abundance: .
j_gene: TRBJ2-4
v_gene: TRBV7-9
d_gene: TRBD2
CDR3nt: TGTGCCAGCAGCTCCGTCACTAGCGGGGGCTACAATGAGCAGTACTTC
CDR3aa: CASSSVTSGGYNEQYF

abundance: .
j_gene: TRBJ1-5
v_gene: TRBV15
d_gene: .
CDR3nt: TGTGCCACCAGCCAGGGACTGAGCAATCAGCCCCAGCATTTT
CDR3aa: CATSQGLSNQPQHF

abundance: .
j_gene: TRBJ2-7
v_gene: TRBV18
d_gene: .
CDR3nt: TGTGCCAGCTCACCACCGACAGGGAGGTTTAACGAGCAGTACTTC
CDR3aa: CASSPPTGRFNEQYF

abundance: .
j_gene: TRBJ2-7
v_gene: TRBV4-1
d_gene: .
CDR3nt: TGCGCCAGCAGAGTACACAGGGATCACCTCCTTGAGCAGTACTTC
CDR3aa: CASRVHRDHLLEQYF

abundance: .
j_gene: TRBJ1-5
v_gene: TRBV6-6
d_gene: .
CDR3nt: TGTGCCAGCAGTACCCAGGGAGGGCCCCAGCATTTT
CDR3aa: CASSTQGGPQHF

abundance: few
j_gene: TRBJ2-7
v_gene: TRBV29-1
d_gene: TRBD1
CDR3nt: TGCAGCGTTGCAGGGACAGGGTTCGAGCAGTACTTC
CDR3aa: CSVAGTGFEQYF

abundance: .
j_gene: TRBJ2-5
v_gene: TRBV12-3/TRBV12-4
d_gene: .
CDR3nt: TGTGCCAGCAGTCCCTATGGGGGGACTGAAGAGACCCAGTACTTC
CDR3aa: CASSPYGGTEETQYF

abundance: .
j_gene: TRBJ2-3
v_gene: TRBV10-3
d_gene: .
CDR3nt: TGTGCCATCATAGGCGGGGGACAATACGATACGCAGTATTTT
CDR3aa: CAIIGGGQYDTQYF

abundance: .
j_gene: TRBJ1-5
v_gene: TRBV20-1
d_gene: .
CDR3nt: TGCAGTGCTACTCCGGGCCCGACTCAGCCCCAGCATTTT
CDR3aa: CSATPGPTQPQHF

abundance: .
j_gene: TRBJ2-7
v_gene: TRBV3-1
d_gene: .
CDR3nt: TGTGCCAGCAGCCAAGATGTGACGGCCCGGGACGAGCAGTACTTC
CDR3aa: CASSQDVTARDEQYF

abundance: once
j_gene: TRBJ2-5
v_gene: TRBV7-9
d_gene: .
CDR3nt: TGTGCCAGCAGCTTCGATGGGGGGCCGGAGACCCAGTACTTC
CDR3aa: CASSFDGGPETQYF

abundance: .
j_gene: TRBJ2-3
v_gene: TRBV20-1
d_gene: .
CDR3nt: TGCAGTGCTAGAGATCCGGACAGTATCATAGATACGCAGTATTTT
CDR3aa: CSARDPDSIIDTQYF

abundance: once
j_gene: TRBJ1-5
v_gene: TRBV12-5
d_gene: .
CDR3nt: TGTGCTAGTGGTTTGTGGGACAGCAATCAGCCCCAGCATTTT
CDR3aa: CASGLWDSNQPQHF

abundance: .
j_gene: TRBJ2-5
v_gene: TRBV10-3
d_gene: .
CDR3nt: TGTGCCGTACGGACTCCCGGTGGGGAGCAGTACTTC
CDR3aa: CAVRTPGGEQYF

abundance: .
j_gene: TRBJ1-1
v_gene: TRBV4-3
d_gene: .
CDR3nt: TGCGCCAGCAGCCAAACAGTGGATCTTAGCACTGAAGCTTTCTTT
CDR3aa: CASSQTVDLSTEAFF

abundance: few
j_gene: TRBJ1-2
v_gene: TRBV29-1
d_gene: .
CDR3nt: TGCAGCGTTGAAGATGCTGGCTACACCTTC
CDR3aa: CSVEDAGYTF

abundance: .
j_gene: TRBJ1-1
v_gene: TRBV29-1
d_gene: .
CDR3nt: TGCAGCGTTGACCCGGGGAACGCTGAAGCTTTCTTT
CDR3aa: CSVDPGNAEAFF

abundance: .
j_gene: TRBJ2-1
v_gene: TRBV29-1
d_gene: .
CDR3nt: TGCAGCGTTGTTAACTATCCCAATGAGCAGTTCTTC
CDR3aa: CSVVNYPNEQFF

abundance: .
j_gene: TRBJ2-5
v_gene: TRBV5-4
d_gene: .
CDR3nt: TGTGCCAGCAGCTTGTTATCTACCCCTACCCAGTACTTC
CDR3aa: CASSLLSTPTQYF